A single T cell receptor (beta chain) is shown here with its context. The antigen it binds to is not known. Within one base of it there is no much larger clone, and no base qualities were kept. CDR1 and CDR2 were assigned from the germline V gene as SGHRS and YFSETQ. The CDR3 measures 15 amino acids from cysteine to phenylalanine. This entry keeps only the CDR3 DNA: 45 bases, framed from base 1. V is pared back by 0 bases and J by 8 bases, with 17 bases lying between the germline termini. The data were taken from a study of T cell changes during pregnancy in multiple sclerosis (dated by TCRdb to about 2019). Context from the whole study: The study examined how the T cell repertoire changed over the course of pregnancy in women with multiple sclerosis.

Libraries were made using the immunoSEQ multiplex PCR assay. Sourced from immuneACCESS, this table was stored by TCRdb with only in-frame sequences that have V and J called. A share of the clones is absent; for the studies checked, an unresolved V gene accounts for under half, and the remainder has no known explanation. The sample table records over 35,000 clones; approximately 90% of these occur just once. The ten largest clones represent around 0.5% of the sample. The TCR sequence derives from a female donor in good health, enrolled as a control in a pregnancy study. The source material was CD4+ T cells from peripheral blood mononuclear cells, sampled in the first trimester of pregnancy. The rearrangement joined TRBV5-1 to TRBJ1-2; TRBD1 is a weak D gene call, 5 bases matching. The sequenced DNA: TGCGCCAGCAGCTTGGAGGGCTGGACAAACGGCGGCTACACCTTC. Its translation is CASSLEGWTNGGYTF.